The clone carrying this T cell receptor (beta chain) was counted a single time. No antigen is known for it. Then a second PCR, running about 6 to 12 cycles, was carried out with a sample-barcoded 5' primer and a J-beta primer mix. TCRdb ran MiXCR on the 5' RACE reads and lists one entry per CDR3 protein. This sample yields 1.5 million to 1.8 million distinct CDR3 sequences, of which 35% to 45% are seen a single time; over 3.5% belongs to the top ten. The trim removed 4 bases at V and 7 bases at J, leaving 10 bases unmatched. The CDR3 sequence is 15 residues long. This specimen comes from a study of blood T cells in healthy people across ages. Study-level points and caveats: Across samples, TCR beta diversity tracked strongly with naive T cell percentage.

Sequencing was performed on blood. The rearrangement joins TRBV12-3 or TRBV12-4 to TRBJ2-5; 9 bases line up with TRBD2. This clonotype was sampled from a woman in her late teens or twenties in good health. DNA of the CDR3: TGTGCCAGCAGTTACTCCTCTAGCGGGACCCGGACCCAGTACTTC. As protein: CASSYSSSGTRTQYF.